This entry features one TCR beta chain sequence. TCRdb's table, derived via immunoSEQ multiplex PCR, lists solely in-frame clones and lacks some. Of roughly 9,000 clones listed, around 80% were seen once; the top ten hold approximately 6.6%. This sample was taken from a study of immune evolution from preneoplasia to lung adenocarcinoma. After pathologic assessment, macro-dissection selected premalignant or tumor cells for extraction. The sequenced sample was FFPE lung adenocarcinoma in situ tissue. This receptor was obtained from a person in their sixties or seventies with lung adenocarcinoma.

The CDR3 here is CASLRQGYEQYF. In DNA form, the CDR3 reads TGTGCCAGCCTGAGACAGGGCTACGAGCAGTACTTC. This chain connects TRBV2 to TRBJ2-7, with TRBD1 matching 7 bases. Germline assignment: CDR1 SNHLY and CDR2 FYNNEI. Trimming cost V 8 bases and J 3 bases; bases outside gene matches: 4. The CDR3 runs to 12 residues.